These 22 T cell receptor beta chains originate from one sample sequenced in a study of blood T cell repertoires in COVID-19. Method: immunoSEQ multiplex PCR; TCRdb's copy keeps in-frame clones and lacks some. The sample holds about 40,000 clones; roughly nine tenths are singletons and the top ten take 15% to 20%. The material sequenced was peripheral blood. The receptor set was obtained from a man aged 50 to 60 in a cohort sampled during active COVID-19.

This clone was detected once. The gene calls are TRBV5-1 and TRBJ2-1; D unresolved. V gave up 7 bases and J gave up 4 bases, with 12 bases separating them. In germline, CDR1 is SGHRS, CDR2 YFSETQ. This CDR3 is built from 13 residues. DNA for the CDR3: TGCGCCAGCCGGCAGGATTCTTACAATGAGCAGTTCTTC. It is translated as CASRQDSYNEQFF.

The V gene is TRBV7-9, the J gene TRBJ1-4; D is possibly TRBD1 (6 bases). There are 15 residues in the CDR3. Trimming left V 8 bases short and J 5 bases short, with 18 bases between. Germline loops: CDR1 SEHNR, CDR2 FQNEAQ (reference sequence). CDR3 residues: CASDTTLQGNEKLFF. CDR3 bases: TGTGCCAGCGATACCACCTTACAGGGAAATGAAAAACTGTTTTTT.

The chain carries TRBV11-2 and TRBJ1-2; no reliable D call. V lost 5 bases and J 6 bases, leaving 13 bases between the germline ends. This CDR3 spans 13 amino acids. Looked up from germline, CDR1 is SGHAT and CDR2 is FQNNGV. CDR3 nucleotide sequence: TGTGCCAGCAGCCTCCGGCGGGCAGATGGCTACACCTTC. This sequence encodes CASSLRRADGYTF.

This clone was picked up a small number of times. The V gene is TRBV10-2, the J gene TRBJ2-7; D is possibly TRBD2 (6 bases). Trimming removed 3 bases at V and 3 bases at J, with 12 bases between. Germline V gives CDR1 WSHSY, CDR2 SAAADI. CDR3 length equals 14 residues. This CDR3 is CASSDSGSIYEQYV. The CDR3 nucleotides are TGCGCCAGCAGTGACTCCGGGAGTATCTACGAGCAGTACGTC.

The chain uses TRBV6-6 and TRBJ1-1; perhaps TRBD1 as D (6 bases). The CDR3 covers 14 residues. Germline CDR1 MNHNY, CDR2 SVGAGI (reference sequence). Trimming cost V 10 bases and J 1 base, with 16 bases left between them. For the CDR3, the DNA is TGTGCCACAATACACAGGGTAGGGAACACTGAAGCTTTCTTT. Its translation is CATIHRVGNTEAFF.

The CDR3 loop is CASSPLLASGELFF. The DNA of the CDR3 is TGCGCCAGCAGCCCCCTACTAGCGTCGGGGGAGCTGTTTTTT. The rearrangement links TRBV4-3 to TRBJ2-2, with 7 bases identical to TRBD2. This CDR3 region has 14 residues. V shed 4 bases, J shed 8 bases, and the junction held 7 bases outside the gene matches. Germline V gene data show CDR1 as LGHNA and CDR2 as YSLEER.

The rearrangement joins TRBV4-3 to TRBJ2-1; 8 bases match TRBD2. Looked up from germline, CDR1 is LGHNA and CDR2 is YSLEER. Unmatched junction bases numbered 11, after V lost 0 bases and J lost 1 base. This CDR3 comprises 19 residues. DNA of the CDR3: TGCGCCAGCAGCCAAGATCCAGCGGGGGCGAGTGGGTCCTACAATGAGCAGTTCTTC. Translating it yields CASSQDPAGASGSYNEQFF.

The chain recombines TRBV30 with TRBJ2-2, with unresolved D. The ends were cut back, 1 base at V and 12 bases at J, with 6 bases in the middle. This CDR3 is built from 10 residues. Germline V CDR1 and CDR2: GTSNPN, SVGIG (reference sequence). The CDR3: CAWSAGQLFF. Written as DNA, the CDR3 is TGTGCCTGGAGTGCAGGTCAGCTGTTTTTT.

V and J are TRBV2 and TRBJ2-7, with 11 bases matching TRBD2. This CDR3 is 15 amino acids long. J lost 2 bases, V lost 4 bases, and 4 bases had no gene match. The germline V gene has CDR1 SNHLY and CDR2 FYNNEI. Here the CDR3 reads CASSGLGLAAYEQYF. In nucleotides, the CDR3 is TGTGCCAGCAGTGGACTGGGACTAGCGGCCTACGAGCAGTACTTC. The full variable domain, rest sourced from reference TRBV2 and TRBJ2-7, is EPEVTQTPSHQVTQMGQEVILRCVPISNHLYFYWYRQILGQKVEFLVSFYNNEISEKSEIFDDQFSVERPDGSNFTLKIRSTKLEDSAMYFCASSGLGLAAYEQYFGPGTRLTVT.

The chain uses TRBV7-2 and TRBJ1-1; TRBD1 is a possible D gene (6 bases). The CDR3 loop spans 18 amino acids. V was shortened by 5 bases and J by 2 bases, with 24 bases between the two germline ends. In germline, CDR1 is SGHTA, CDR2 FQGNSA. CDR3 residues: CASSPGSDSDMSNTEAFF. DNA for the CDR3: TGTGCCAGCAGCCCCGGATCGGACAGTGACATGAGTAACACTGAAGCTTTCTTT.

This clone was seen more than once but under ten times. J is TRBJ1-5 and V is TRBV2, with 12 positions matching TRBD1. The CDR3 totals 18 residues. Germline values: CDR1 SNHLY, CDR2 FYNNEI. V trimming: 6 bases; J trimming: 1 base; junction bases outside the gene matches: 10. The CDR3 nucleotides are TGTGCCAGCAGCAAAGGGGACAGGGGGCTTGTAAGCAATCAGCCCCAGCATTTT. It specifies CASSKGDRGLVSNQPQHF.

J is TRBJ2-1 and V is TRBV21-1; TRBD2 is the table's D call and was not checked against the DNA. TRBV21-1 is flagged as a pseudogene. CDR3 length equals 15 residues. The CDR3: CASSTGTGLHNEQFF. The DNA of the CDR3 is TGTGCCAGCAGCACAGGTACGGGACTCCACAATGAGCAGTTCTTC.

The J gene is TRBJ1-4, the V gene TRBV30, with 7 bases aligning to TRBD1. There are 13 residues in the CDR3. V lost 1 base and J lost 7; bases outside the gene matches: 3. Germline V gene lookup returns CDR1 GTSNPN and CDR2 SVGIG (reference sequence). Here the CDR3 DNA reads TGTGCCTGGAGTGGACAGGGTCCTGAAAAACTGTTTTTT. Translated, it gives CAWSGQGPEKLFF. Using reference TRBV30 and TRBJ1-4 for the parts outside the CDR3, the full variable domain is SQTIHQWPATLVQPVGSPLSLECTVEGTSNPNLYWYRQAAGRGLQLLFYSVGIGQISSEVPQNLSASRPQDRQFILSSKKLLLSDSGFYLCAWSGQGPEKLFFGSGTQLSVL.

J is TRBJ2-7 and V is TRBV28; 10 bases are a match to TRBD2. The CDR3 totals 14 residues. CDR1 and CDR2 (germline): MDHEN, SYDVKM. The trim removed 7 bases at V and 4 bases at J, leaving 7 bases unmatched. In DNA form, the CDR3 reads TGTGCCAGCAAAAGCGGGGGGGATATTTACGAGCAGTACTTC. It specifies CASKSGGDIYEQYF.

This clone was observed a handful of times. The rearrangement links TRBV7-8 to TRBJ1-2; 8 bases line up with TRBD1. Germline lookup yields CDR1 SGHVS and CDR2 FQNEAQ. The CDR3 is 14 amino acids. V dropped 1 base and J dropped 7; count of bases not matched to a gene: 5. This CDR3 reads CASSLGGQGGGYTF. Here the CDR3 DNA reads TGTGCCAGCAGCTTAGGTGGACAGGGCGGTGGCTACACCTTC. The full variable domain, completed using reference TRBV7-8 and TRBJ1-2, is GAGVSQSPRYKVAKRGQDVALRCDPISGHVSLFWYQQALGQGPEFLTYFQNEAQLDKSGLPSDRFFAERPEGSVSTLKIQRTQQEDSAVYLCASSLGGQGGGYTFGSGTRLTVV.

The chain combines TRBV5-8 with TRBJ2-5; D is undetermined. V was clipped by 2 bases and J by 4 bases, with 12 bases between them. CDR3 length: 14 residues. Germline V gene data show CDR1 as SGHTS and CDR2 as YDEGEE. DNA of the CDR3: TGTGCCAGCAGCTTCTACGAGCCCTCAGAGACCCAGTACTTC. It codes for CASSFYEPSETQYF.

This chain links TRBV6-5 with TRBJ2-2; D possibly corresponds to TRBD1 (6 bases). Trimming pared 9 bases from V and 4 bases from J, leaving 12 bases between. CDR1 and CDR2 (germline): MNHEY, SVGAGI. This CDR3 comprises 13 residues. The CDR3 DNA reads as TGTGCCAGTAAATCAGGGGCCACCGGGGAGCTGTTTTTT. It translates to CASKSGATGELFF.

The rearrangement uses TRBV4-3 and TRBJ2-7, with D perhaps matching TRBD1 (6 bases). V lost 1 base and J lost 0, with 10 bases in between. Germline CDR1 and CDR2: LGHNA and YSLEER. The CDR3 spans 15 residues. CDR3 coding DNA: TGCGCCAGCAGCCAAGGCAGGGGAAGCTCCTACGAGCAGTACTTC. Translating gives CASSQGRGSSYEQYF.

V usage is TRBV7-9 and J usage is TRBJ2-5; TRBD1 matches 11 bases. The CDR3 totals 15 residues. The V and J ends lost 3 bases and 4 bases, in that order; junction bases with no gene match: 4. Per germline, CDR1 SEHNR and CDR2 FQNEAQ (reference sequence). Here the CDR3 DNA reads TGTGCCAGCAGCTTTACGGACAGGGGGCTAGAGACCCAGTACTTC. Translation gives CASSFTDRGLETQYF.

This clone was found once. The gene calls are TRBV6-2 or TRBV6-3 and TRBJ1-1; no firm D call. CDR1 and CDR2 from the germline V gene are MNHEY and SVGEGT. The V and J ends lost 6 bases and 14 bases respectively, with 13 bases between them. The CDR3 loop spans 10 amino acids. Here the CDR3 reads CASSPWPHFF. CDR3 DNA sequence: TGTGCCAGCAGCCCCTGGCCTCACTTCTTT.

This clone was seen a single time. This chain connects TRBV2 to TRBJ1-5; no definite D call. CDR1 SNHLY and CDR2 FYNNEI come from the germline V gene. V dropped 2 bases and J dropped 2 bases, with 13 bases sitting between them. The CDR3 has 16 residues. CDR3 loop: CASSEKGWGGNQPQHF. Written as DNA, the CDR3 is TGTGCCAGCAGTGAAAAGGGATGGGGAGGCAATCAGCCCCAGCATTTT.

Concerning this clone itself: Relative to the germline gene, one junction end is altered; a read error may explain this. This chain connects TRBV7-7 to TRBJ2-3; no clear D gene. The CDR3 length is 14 residues. Germline V CDR1 and CDR2: SSHAT, FNYEAQ (reference sequence). DNA of the CDR3: TGTGCTAGCAGCTTAGAATTGTCTGGCCATACGCAGTATTTT. Amino acids: CASSLELSGHTQYF.